What follows describes a single T cell receptor beta chain. Its cognate antigen is unknown. This sample was taken from a study of monozygotic twins with inflammatory bowel disease. Germline loops: CDR1 DFQATT, CDR2 SNEGSKA (reference sequence). The CDR3 is 13 amino acids. Study results and limitations: Lower sharing of clonotypes with other individuals was seen in IBD patients than in healthy twins. This was most marked in patients showing signs of disease activity. Lower TCRbeta diversity (inverse Simpson) was seen in IBD patients than in healthy co-twins. In these data, no single strong IBD-associated signal or clonotype received support.

With the 5' RACE reads reprocessed, TCRdb shows one record per CDR3 protein and no DNA. Recorded here are some 330,000 distinct CDR3 sequences; the top ten clones represent 5% to 6%. Source material: blood. The rearrangement uses TRBV20-1 and TRBJ2-7; TCRdb gives TRBD1 as the D gene, but with no DNA this cannot be confirmed. This sequence was found in a human donor with ulcerative colitis or Crohn's disease, or a healthy co-twin of an affected twin (not recorded which). CDR3 sequence reads: CSAFLRGVYEQYF.